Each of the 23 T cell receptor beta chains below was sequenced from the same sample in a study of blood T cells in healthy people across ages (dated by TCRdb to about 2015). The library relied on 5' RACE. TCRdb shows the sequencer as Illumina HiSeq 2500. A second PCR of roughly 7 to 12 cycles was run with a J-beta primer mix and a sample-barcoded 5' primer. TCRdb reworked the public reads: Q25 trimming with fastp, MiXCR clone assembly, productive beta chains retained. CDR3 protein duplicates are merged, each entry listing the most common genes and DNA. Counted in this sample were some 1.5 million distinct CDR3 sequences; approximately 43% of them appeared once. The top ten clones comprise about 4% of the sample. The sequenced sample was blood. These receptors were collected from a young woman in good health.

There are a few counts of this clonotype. This CDR3 reads CATSRPGRANEKLFF. In DNA form, the CDR3 reads TGTGCCACCAGCAGACCCGGACGGGCTAATGAAAAACTGTTTTTT. The V gene is TRBV15, the J gene TRBJ1-4; the D is unclear. In germline, CDR1 is LNHNV, CDR2 YYDKDF (reference sequence). Trimming left V 2 bases short and J 3 bases short, with 10 bases between. CDR3 length: 15 amino acids.

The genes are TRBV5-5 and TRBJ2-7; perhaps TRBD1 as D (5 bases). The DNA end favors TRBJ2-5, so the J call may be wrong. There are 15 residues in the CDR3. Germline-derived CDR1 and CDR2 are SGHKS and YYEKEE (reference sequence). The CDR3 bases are TGTGCCAGCAGCTTGGGGCAGGGTGGTAGAAAGACCCAGTACTTC. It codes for CASSLGQGGRKTQYF.

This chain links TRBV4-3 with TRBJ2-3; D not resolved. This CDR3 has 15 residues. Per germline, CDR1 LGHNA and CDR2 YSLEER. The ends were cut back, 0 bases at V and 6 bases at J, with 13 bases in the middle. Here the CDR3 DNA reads TGCGCCAGCAGCCAAGATAGGACGGCGTACGATACGCAGTATTTT. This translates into CASSQDRTAYDTQYF.

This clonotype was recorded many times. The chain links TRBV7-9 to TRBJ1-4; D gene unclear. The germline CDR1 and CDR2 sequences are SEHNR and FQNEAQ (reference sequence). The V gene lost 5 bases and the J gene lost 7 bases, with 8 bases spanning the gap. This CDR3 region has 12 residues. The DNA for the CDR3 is TGTGCCAGCAGCCTACGGGGTGAAAAACTGTTTTTT. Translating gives CASSLRGEKLFF. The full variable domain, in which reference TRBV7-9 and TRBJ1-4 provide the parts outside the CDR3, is DTGVSQNPRHKITKRGQNVTFRCDPISEHNRLYWYRQTLGQGPEFLTYFQNEAQLEKSRLLSDRFSAERPKGSFSTLEIQRTEQGDSAMYLCASSLRGEKLFFGSGTQLSVL.

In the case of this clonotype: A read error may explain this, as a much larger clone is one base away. This chain's CDR3 is CSVVGRLGETQFF. In DNA form, the CDR3 reads TGCAGCGTCGTCGGCAGGTTGGGGGAGACCCAGTTCTTC. The rearrangement joins TRBV29-1 to TRBJ2-1; the D gene could be TRBD1 or TRBD2 (5 bases each). This CDR3 region has 13 residues. CDR1 and CDR2 from the germline V gene are SQVTM and ANQGSEA. Trimming took off 6 bases at V and 13 bases at J, with 22 bases between the two ends.

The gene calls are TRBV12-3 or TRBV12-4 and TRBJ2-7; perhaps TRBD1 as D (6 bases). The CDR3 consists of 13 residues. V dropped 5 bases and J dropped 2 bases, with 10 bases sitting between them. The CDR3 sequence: CASSTGFTYEQYF. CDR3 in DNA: TGTGCCAGCAGTACAGGGTTCACCTACGAGCAGTACTTC.

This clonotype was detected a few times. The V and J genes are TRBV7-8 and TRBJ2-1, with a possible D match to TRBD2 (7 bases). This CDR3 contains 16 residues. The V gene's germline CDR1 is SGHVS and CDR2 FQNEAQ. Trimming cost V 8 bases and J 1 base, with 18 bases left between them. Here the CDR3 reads CASSAMGGLSYNEQFF. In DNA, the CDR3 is TGTGCCAGCTCAGCGATGGGGGGGCTATCCTACAATGAGCAGTTCTTC.

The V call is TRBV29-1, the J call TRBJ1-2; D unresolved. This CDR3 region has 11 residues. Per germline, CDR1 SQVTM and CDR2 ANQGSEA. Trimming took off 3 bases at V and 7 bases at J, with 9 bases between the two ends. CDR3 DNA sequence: TGCAGCGTTGATCACGTCCTTGGCTACACCTTC. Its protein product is CSVDHVLGYTF. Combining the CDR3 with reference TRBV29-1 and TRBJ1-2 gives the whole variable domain SAVISQKPSRDICQRGTSLTIQCQVDSQVTMMFWYRQQPGQSLTLIATANQGSEATYESGFVIDKFPISRPNLTFSTLTVSNMSPEDSSIYLCSVDHVLGYTFGSGTRLTVV.

For the CDR3, the DNA is TGTGCCAGCAGTATTAATCGGGACCGTTACCTTGAGCAGTTCTTC. It translates to CASSINRDRYLEQFF. V is TRBV7-2 and J is TRBJ2-1, with D perhaps given as TRBD1 or TRBD2 (5 bases each). The CDR3 spans 15 residues. Germline values: CDR1 SGHTA, CDR2 FQGNSA. Trimming took 6 bases from V and 9 from J, leaving 21 bases between them.

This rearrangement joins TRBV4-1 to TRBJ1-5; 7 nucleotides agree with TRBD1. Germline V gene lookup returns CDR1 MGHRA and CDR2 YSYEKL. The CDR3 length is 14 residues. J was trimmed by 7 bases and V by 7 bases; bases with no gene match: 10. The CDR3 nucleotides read TGCGCCAGCAACCCAGGGGGACGGGGACAGCCCCAGCATTTT. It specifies CASNPGGRGQPQHF.

The CDR3, as DNA: TGTGCCAGCGCCCCGGATTTACAGTCGAAGAACTACCCTGATGCCTACGAGCAGTACTTC. Translated: CASAPDLQSKNYPDAYEQYF. V gene TRBV7-9 combines with J gene TRBJ2-7; D is undetermined. Germline loops: CDR1 SEHNR, CDR2 FQNEAQ (reference sequence). The ends were cut back, 8 bases at V and 2 bases at J, with 34 bases in the middle. There are 20 residues in the CDR3.

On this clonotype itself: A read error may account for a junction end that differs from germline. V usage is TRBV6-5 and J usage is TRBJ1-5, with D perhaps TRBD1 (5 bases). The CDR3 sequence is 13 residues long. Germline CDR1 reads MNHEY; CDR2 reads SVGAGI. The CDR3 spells CVSSLTVNQPQHF. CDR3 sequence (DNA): TGTGTCAGCAGTTTGACAGTGAATCAGCCCCAGCATTTT.

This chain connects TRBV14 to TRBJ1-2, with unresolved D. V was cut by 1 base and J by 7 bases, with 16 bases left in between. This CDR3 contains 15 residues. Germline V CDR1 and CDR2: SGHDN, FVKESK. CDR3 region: CASSQVGAAAPGYTF. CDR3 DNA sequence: TGTGCCAGCAGCCAAGTGGGAGCAGCGGCCCCTGGCTACACCTTC.

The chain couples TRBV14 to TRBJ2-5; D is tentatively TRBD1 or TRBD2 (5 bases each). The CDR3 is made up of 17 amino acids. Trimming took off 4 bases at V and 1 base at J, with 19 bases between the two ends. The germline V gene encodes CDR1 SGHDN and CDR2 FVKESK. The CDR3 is CASSPVRGWLSQETQYF. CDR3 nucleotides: TGTGCCAGCAGCCCAGTGAGGGGATGGTTATCCCAAGAGACCCAGTACTTC.

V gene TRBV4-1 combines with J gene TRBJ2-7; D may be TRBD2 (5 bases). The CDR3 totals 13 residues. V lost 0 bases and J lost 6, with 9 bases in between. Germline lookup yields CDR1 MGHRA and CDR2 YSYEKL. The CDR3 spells CASSQDRRCEQYF. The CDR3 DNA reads TGCGCCAGCAGCCAAGATCGGAGGTGCGAGCAGTACTTC.

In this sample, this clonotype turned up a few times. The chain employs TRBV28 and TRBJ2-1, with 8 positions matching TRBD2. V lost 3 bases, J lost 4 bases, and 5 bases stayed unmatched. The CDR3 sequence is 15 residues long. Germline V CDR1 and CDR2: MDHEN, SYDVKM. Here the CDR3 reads CASSFPSGSYNEQFF. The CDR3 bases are TGTGCCAGCAGTTTCCCTAGCGGGTCGTACAATGAGCAGTTCTTC.

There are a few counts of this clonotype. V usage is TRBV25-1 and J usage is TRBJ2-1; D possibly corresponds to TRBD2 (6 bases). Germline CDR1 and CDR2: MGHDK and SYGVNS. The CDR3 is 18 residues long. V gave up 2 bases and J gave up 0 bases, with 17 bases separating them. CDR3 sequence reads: CASSETGPKAGSYNEQFF. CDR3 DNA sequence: TGTGCCAGCAGTGAAACCGGGCCCAAAGCGGGCTCCTACAATGAGCAGTTCTTC.

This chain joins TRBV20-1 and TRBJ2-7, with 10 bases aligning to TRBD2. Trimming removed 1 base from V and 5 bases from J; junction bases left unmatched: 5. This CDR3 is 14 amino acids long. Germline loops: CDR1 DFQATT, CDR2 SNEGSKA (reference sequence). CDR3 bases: TGCAGTGCTAGAGGTAGCGGGAGGACCCACGAGCAGTACTTC. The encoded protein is CSARGSGRTHEQYF.

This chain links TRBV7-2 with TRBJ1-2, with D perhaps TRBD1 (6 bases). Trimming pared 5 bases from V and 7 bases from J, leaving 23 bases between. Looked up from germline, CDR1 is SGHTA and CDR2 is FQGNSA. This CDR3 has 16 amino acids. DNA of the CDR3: TGTGCCAGCAGCCAATATCAACTTGGGGGCGTCGGTGGCTACACCTTC. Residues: CASSQYQLGGVGGYTF.

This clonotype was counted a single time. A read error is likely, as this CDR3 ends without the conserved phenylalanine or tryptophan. In nucleotides, the CDR3 is TGTGCCAGCAGTGAAGGACGACAGGGTAGCAATCAGCCCCAGCATGTT. This encodes CASSEGRQGSNQPQHV. The chain is built from TRBV7-2 and TRBJ1-5; 7 bases are a match to TRBD1. V was clipped by 6 bases and J by 0 bases; unmatched bases: 8. The CDR3 runs to 16 residues. In germline, CDR1 is SGHTA, CDR2 FQGNSA.

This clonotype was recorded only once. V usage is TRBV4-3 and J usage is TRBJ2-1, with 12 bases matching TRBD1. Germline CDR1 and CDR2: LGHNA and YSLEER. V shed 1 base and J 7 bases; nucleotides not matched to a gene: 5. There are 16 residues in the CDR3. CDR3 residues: CASSQALGQGANEQFF. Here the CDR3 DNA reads TGCGCCAGCAGCCAAGCCTTGGGACAGGGGGCGAATGAGCAGTTCTTC.

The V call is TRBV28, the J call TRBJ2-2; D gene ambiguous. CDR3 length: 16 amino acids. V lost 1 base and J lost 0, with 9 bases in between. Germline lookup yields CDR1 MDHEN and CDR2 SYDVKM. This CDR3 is CASSLLVGANTGELFF. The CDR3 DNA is TGTGCCAGCAGTTTATTGGTGGGCGCGAACACCGGGGAGCTGTTTTTT.

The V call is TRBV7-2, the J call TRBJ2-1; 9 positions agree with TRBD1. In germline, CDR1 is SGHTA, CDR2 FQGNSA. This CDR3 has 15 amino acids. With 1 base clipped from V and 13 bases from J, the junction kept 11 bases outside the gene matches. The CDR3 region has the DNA TGTGCCAGCAGCTTAGACAGGGGGCGAATGGAGACCCAGTTCTTC. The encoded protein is CASSLDRGRMETQFF.